The TCR beta chain under discussion was sequenced for a study of cytomegalovirus exposure and HLA in healthy donors. Overall study context: Earlier, 150 million to 200 million T cells were analyzed, and fewer than 120 million unique TCR beta sequences were found among them. Study-wide findings and caveats: Judged likely to be a sequencing artifact was a cluster of highly shared sequence variants. Cytomegalovirus association was assigned to over 150 TCR beta chains.

About this clone: Its matching antigen is unknown.

Vbeta (60) and Jbeta (13) primers were used in the PCR. Here immunoSEQ multiplex PCR was the method, and the copy in TCRdb shows in-frame clones only, minus some. There are roughly 150,000 clones in the sample; approximately 84% occur only once, and approximately 0.98% lies in the top ten. The CDR3 spans 16 residues. With 0 bases removed from V and 5 bases from J, the gap between germline ends came to 13 bases. Germline lookup yields CDR1 MNHEY and CDR2 SMNVEV (reference sequence). The receptor comes from a man aged 25 to 40 in good health and CMV-seronegative. The V and J genes are TRBV27 and TRBJ2-2; a weak D match, TRBD1 (6 bases). Sequenced input: PBMCs. The CDR3 here is CASSLSSGGWTGELFF. The CDR3 nucleotides are TGTGCCAGCAGTTTATCTTCTGGGGGCTGGACCGGGGAGCTGTTTTTT.